Presented here are 2 T cell receptor beta chains from one specimen sequenced in a study of T cell responses to AZD1222 COVID-19 vaccine. Clones were read by immunoSEQ multiplex PCR, and TCRdb kept only the in-frame ones, dropping some. The sample records roughly 99,000 clones, around 92% being singletons. The sequencing here drew on peripheral blood, taken 28 days after the second AZD1222 dose. These receptors were taken from an adult who received the AZD1222 COVID-19 vaccine.

In its sample, this clone was seen once. The V and J genes are TRBV7-2 and TRBJ2-2; weak D call: TRBD1 (5 bases). V was pared by 1 base and J by 0 bases, with 9 bases between. The CDR3 length is 16 residues. From germline, CDR1 is SGHTA and CDR2 FQGNSA. CDR3 residues: CASSLGGAPNTGELFF. In DNA form, the CDR3 reads TGTGCCAGCAGCTTAGGTGGGGCCCCGAACACCGGGGAGCTGTTTTTT. The variable domain in full, completed from reference TRBV7-2 and TRBJ2-2, reads GAGVSQSPSNKVTEKGKDVELRCDPISGHTALYWYRQSLGQGLEFLIYFQGNSAPDKSGLPSDRFSAERTGGSVSTLTIQRTQQEDSAVYLCASSLGGAPNTGELFFGEGSRLTVL.

This clone was detected once. V and J are TRBV5-4 and TRBJ1-2; D is perhaps TRBD1 (5 bases). Deletions cut 7 bases from V and 5 bases from J, with 15 bases between. Germline V gives CDR1 SGHNT, CDR2 YYREEE (reference sequence). This CDR3 spans 13 amino acids. DNA of the CDR3: TGTGCCAGCGAAGCCCCGGGGGGATATGGCTACACCTTC. This codes for CASEAPGGYGYTF.